This entry lists 3 T cell receptor beta chains sequenced from one sample in a study of OX40 agonist ivuxolimab in advanced cancers. Assay: immunoSEQ multiplex PCR; the TCRdb copy retains only in-frame clones and omits some. The sample includes roughly 89,000 clones, about 86% of them seen just once. The material sequenced was CD4+ or CD8+ T cells sorted from blood, taken in a trial of the OX40 agonist ivuxolimab. Receptor source: an adult with an advanced solid tumor such as melanoma, head and neck, liver or kidney cancer.

The chain carries TRBV7-3 and TRBJ2-2, with no clear D. V lost 1 base and J lost 8, with 8 bases in between. From germline, CDR1 is SGHTA and CDR2 FQGTGA. The CDR3 extends over 13 amino acids. The CDR3 DNA reads TGTGCCAGCAGCTTAAATCAAAGGGGGGAGCTGTTTTTT. Its translation is CASSLNQRGELFF.

The V and J genes are TRBV27 and TRBJ1-4; the D gene is possibly TRBD1 (5 bases). The CDR3 has 14 amino acids. Trimming removed 4 bases from V and 8 bases from J, with 14 bases in between. The germline V gene encodes CDR1 MNHEY and CDR2 SMNVEV (reference sequence). CDR3 loop: CASSSRRGREKLFF. The CDR3 DNA follows: TGTGCCAGCAGTTCTCGTAGGGGTAGGGAAAAACTGTTTTTT.

This chain joins TRBV18 and TRBJ1-1; no definite D call. In germline, CDR1 is KGHSH, CDR2 LQKENI. Trimming removed 4 bases from V and 0 bases from J, with 9 bases in between. The CDR3 has 14 amino acids. CDR3 sequence (DNA): TGTGCCAGCTCACGAGCAGATTTGAACACTGAAGCTTTCTTT. Translating gives CASSRADLNTEAFF.